This section outlines one T cell receptor beta chain sequence together with its context. Its recognized antigen is unknown. No base quality values were provided; no much bigger clone lies one nucleotide off. At diagnosis, peripheral blood, uninvolved tumor-adjacent lung and tumor were collected and stored as a combination of fresh-frozen and FFPE material. For TCR repertoire profiling, the blood samples were analyzed as peripheral blood mononuclear cells. TCR beta CDR3 regions were sequenced from DNA using the immunoSEQ Assay. Turning to the authors' computational methods: T cell density was computed as TCR beta template counts normalized to usable DNA estimated by amplifying housekeeping genes. Richness was estimated using the preseqR package, with extrapolation to 400,000 templates for PBMC samples and to 120,000 templates for tissue samples. Clonality was defined by subtracting Pielou's evenness from one. Tissue-enriched TCRs were identified by differential abundance testing using productive amino-acid clonotypes, minimum total count 5 and alpha 0.1. The Jaccard Index and the Morisita Overlap Index were used to quantify repertoire overlap between compartments. GLIPH grouped TCR beta CDR3s together with public tetramer-defined viral CDR3s, and a viral motif had to include at least three viral sequences and also show V-gene enrichment. Drawn from immuneACCESS, this table holds only the in-frame rearrangements with V and J called that TCRdb kept. Clones are partly lost; checked studies trace under half to an unresolved V gene and leave the rest unexplained. V and J calls and clone size are as listed in that table; D and trimming were resolved from the DNA. For this sample the table gives about 52,000 clones, of which more than 75% were detected only once. Less than 20% of the sample rests with the top ten.

The data were taken from a study of T cells in localized non-small cell lung cancer (dated by TCRdb to 2020 to 2021). Regarding the research as a whole: The study examined T cell repertoires in roughly 240 patients with early-stage NSCLC and compared tumors with uninvolved tumor-adjacent lungs. The cohort was made up of around 220 treatment-naive NSCLC patients whose localized lung tumors had been resected. NSCLC patients had a mean age of roughly 64 years, and about 140 were male and 85 to 110 female.

The study at large found these results: A median of 57 of the top 100 tumor clones turned up in the paired uninvolved adjacent lung, and approximately 30 of those clones also ranked among the top 100 of that same adjacent lung. Uninvolved tumor-adjacent lung showed the highest T cell clonality, higher than tumor, which suggests more focused antigenic responses in the uninvolved tumor-adjacent lung. Because multi-region tumor sequencing was not done, intratumor heterogeneity could not be ruled out. Higher blood T cell density associated with longer overall survival, while higher adjacent-lung clonality associated with shorter survival. Because the study design was exploratory, TCR variables were selected using unadjusted p-values without false-discovery rate correction.

This TCR derives from a female donor with stage II lung adenocarcinoma. The sequencing here drew on PBMCs, taken before any cancer treatment.

The DNA sequence reads TGCGCCAGCAGCCAAGATCGGACTCCCGGGGAGCTGTTTTTT. The resulting protein is CASSQDRTPGELFF. This receptor chain uses TRBV4-1 and TRBJ2-2; a tentative D match to TRBD2 spans 5 bases. Reading from cysteine to phenylalanine, the CDR3 counts 14 amino acids. Only the CDR3 portion is preserved as DNA: 42 bases, with reading frame beginning at the first base. V was cut back by 0 bases and J by 6 bases, leaving a gap of 8 bases between them. As encoded in the germline V gene, CDR1 is MGHRA while CDR2 is YSYEKL.